The rows below give T cell receptor beta chains drawn from one sample of a study of spatial heterogeneity in lung cancer. TCRdb recomputed calls from the 5' RACE reads with MiXCR, one row per CDR3 protein. The table lists 50,000 or so distinct CDR3 sequences, 10% to 15% of them singletons, with roughly 32% in the top ten. This specimen was PBMCs, taken at follow-up. The receptor source for this set is a male donor with early-stage non-small cell lung cancer. The CDR3 runs from the conserved cysteine through the conserved F or W. D genes are given only for firm matches. Not all rows give a size; the values are once, few, many and, for expanded clones, a class.

.	.	TRBV3-1	TRBJ1-5	CASSRNAWEQPQHF	TGTGCCAGCAGCCGAAACGCGTGGGAGCAGCCCCAGCATTTT
many	TRBD1	TRBV18	TRBJ1-1	CASSGQGTFGNTEAFF	TGTGCCAGCTCAGGACAGGGGACATTCGGGAACACTGAAGCTTTCTTT
many	TRBD1	TRBV12-3/TRBV12-4	TRBJ1-2	CASSLIRTGTGYTF	TGTGCCAGCAGTTTAATCAGGACAGGGACTGGCTACACCTTC
many	.	TRBV7-2	TRBJ2-1	CASSPGGDGVIEQFF	TGTGCCAGCAGCCCCGGCGGTGACGGCGTAATTGAGCAGTTCTTC
many	.	TRBV4-3	TRBJ1-1	CASGMNPNTEAFF	TGCGCCAGCGGAATGAACCCGAACACTGAAGCTTTCTTT
many	.	TRBV24-1	TRBJ2-2	CATCGVPGQGTGELFF	TGTGCCACCTGTGGGGTACCGGGACAAGGGACCGGGGAGCTGTTTTTT
.	.	TRBV12-5	TRBJ2-2	CASGLSLATTNTGELFF	TGTGCTAGTGGTTTGTCTCTCGCTACCACGAACACCGGGGAGCTGTTTTTT
.	TRBD1	TRBV29-1	TRBJ2-7	CSVGGQGAPTEQYF	TGCAGCGTAGGCGGACAGGGGGCCCCGACGGAGCAGTACTTC
.	.	TRBV6-6	TRBJ2-1	CASSYPEGPADEQFF	TGTGCCAGCAGTTACCCCGAAGGGCCGGCGGATGAGCAGTTCTTC
.	.	TRBV18	TRBJ2-5	CASSPYVASGKKTQYF	TGTGCCAGCTCACCATATGTGGCTAGTGGAAAAAAGACCCAGTACTTC
.	.	TRBV28	TRBJ1-1	CASSLEPGQEAFF	TGTGCCAGCAGCCTCGAACCCGGACAAGAAGCTTTCTTT
.	.	TRBV3-1	TRBJ1-2	CASSQVLRGTYGYTF	TGTGCCAGCAGCCAAGTCCTCCGGGGCACGTATGGCTACACCTTC
many	.	TRBV23-1	TRBJ2-1	CASSHPADNEQFF	TGCGCCAGCAGTCATCCCGCAGACAATGAGCAGTTCTTC
few	.	TRBV5-5	TRBJ2-7	CASSFIQGYEQYF	TGTGCCAGCAGCTTTATCCAGGGTTACGAGCAGTACTTC
few	.	TRBV29-1	TRBJ2-3	CSAGSVTDTQYF	TGCAGCGCCGGGAGTGTCACAGATACGCAGTATTTT
.	TRBD1	TRBV11-2	TRBJ2-7	CASSSERTGVHEQYF	TGTGCCAGCAGCTCAGAGCGGACAGGGGTCCACGAGCAGTACTTC
.	.	TRBV6-5	TRBJ1-1	CASSYGRPRYTEAFF	TGTGCCAGCAGTTATGGGAGACCCAGATACACTGAAGCTTTCTTT
many	.	TRBV30	TRBJ2-1	CAGLVLTNEQFF	TGTGCCGGGTTGGTCCTGACAAATGAGCAGTTCTTC
.	.	TRBV28	TRBJ1-6	CASRPQSRSPLHF	TGTGCCAGCAGGCCGCAGAGTCGTTCACCCCTCCACTTT
.	.	TRBV20-1	TRBJ2-3	CSAIRREDTQYF	TGCAGTGCTATAAGGAGGGAGGATACGCAGTATTTT
many	TRBD2	TRBV7-3	TRBJ2-1	CASSSHLAGGAPSF	TGTGCCAGCAGCTCACACCTTGCGGGAGGGGCCCCCTCCTTC
few	TRBD2	TRBV7-9	TRBJ2-3	CASSSGTSGTDTQYF	TGTGCCAGCAGCTCCGGGACTAGCGGCACAGATACGCAGTATTTT
few	TRBD1	TRBV2	TRBJ2-6	CASRRDRVSGANVLTF	TGTGCCAGCCGCCGGGACAGGGTTTCTGGGGCCAACGTCCTGACTTTC
.	TRBD2	TRBV7-2	TRBJ2-3	CASSFIAGKVTDTQYF	TGTGCCAGCAGCTTCATAGCGGGGAAGGTTACAGATACGCAGTATTTT
few	.	TRBV4-3	TRBJ2-1	CASSQDGNNEQFF	TGCGCCAGCAGCCAAGATGGGAACAATGAGCAGTTCTTC
many	.	TRBV2	TRBJ2-7	CASSEVYSLNEQYF	TGTGCCAGCAGTGAAGTTTACAGTCTCAACGAGCAGTACTTC
few	TRBD1	TRBV5-5	TRBJ1-4	CASSSPGQVFEKLFF	TGTGCCAGCAGCTCACCGGGACAGGTTTTTGAAAAACTGTTTTTT
many	TRBD2	TRBV30	TRBJ2-3	CAWVSGTDTQYF	TGTGCCTGGGTTAGCGGGACAGATACGCAGTATTTT
few	TRBD2	TRBV6-5	TRBJ2-2	CASKREGQRAGELFF	TGTGCCAGCAAGCGGGAGGGCCAAAGGGCCGGGGAGCTGTTTTTT
many	TRBD1	TRBV29-1	TRBJ2-5	CSVEGTGGLETQYF	TGCAGCGTTGAAGGAACAGGGGGCTTGGAGACCCAGTACTTC
.	TRBD1	TRBV7-2	TRBJ1-1	CASSRQGAQDTEAFF	TGTGCCAGCAGCCGACAGGGGGCCCAGGACACTGAAGCTTTCTTT
many	.	TRBV2	TRBJ1-2	CASSAPVRDYGYTF	TGTGCCAGCAGTGCCCCCGTTAGAGACTATGGCTACACCTTC
many	.	TRBV6-2/TRBV6-3	TRBJ1-2	CASSSPRASYGYTF	TGTGCCAGCAGTTCTCCCAGGGCCTCGTATGGCTACACCTTC
once	.	TRBV5-6	TRBJ1-5	CASSSTTGPALGQHF	TGTGCCAGCAGCTCAACGACAGGCCCAGCGCTGGGGCAGCATTTT
many	TRBD1	TRBV7-2	TRBJ1-1	CASSLVEGAITEAFF	TGTGCCAGCAGCCTCGTGGAGGGGGCGATCACTGAAGCTTTCTTT
many	.	TRBV2	TRBJ2-3	CASSVGPRDTQYF	TGTGCCAGCAGCGTGGGACCGAGGGATACGCAGTATTTT
.	TRBD2	TRBV29-1	TRBJ2-1	CSVEDLSGGSYNEQFF	TGCAGCGTTGAAGATTTGAGCGGGGGTTCCTACAATGAGCAGTTCTTC
many	TRBD1	TRBV29-1	TRBJ1-1	CSVGQGKTEAFF	TGCAGCGTAGGACAGGGGAAGACTGAAGCTTTCTTT
.	.	TRBV6-5	TRBJ2-1	CARIAEEIPYNEQFF	TGTGCCAGGATAGCGGAGGAGATACCCTACAATGAGCAGTTCTTC
many	.	TRBV7-2	TRBJ1-3	CASSLAFGFGNTIYF	TGTGCCAGCAGCTTAGCCTTTGGGTTTGGAAACACCATATATTTT
many	TRBD1	TRBV7-9	TRBJ1-2	CASSLLGTDQTYGYTF	TGTGCCAGCAGCTTACTTGGGACAGACCAAACCTATGGCTACACCTTC
.	TRBD1	TRBV6-2/TRBV6-3	TRBJ1-1	CASSYSPRTGVNTEAFF	TGTGCCAGCAGTTACTCGCCCCGGACAGGAGTGAACACTGAAGCTTTCTTT
many	TRBD2	TRBV7-8	TRBJ2-3	CASSLEESGGGDTQYF	TGTGCCAGCAGCTTAGAGGAGTCGGGAGGGGGAGATACGCAGTATTTT
.	.	TRBV7-2	TRBJ2-1	CASSFSLWGYNEQFF	TGTGCCAGCAGCTTTTCGCTATGGGGATACAATGAGCAGTTCTTC
few	.	TRBV21-1	TRBJ1-5	CASSKGEHREPQHF	TGTGCCAGCAGCAAAGGGGAACATCGGGAGCCCCAGCATTTT
many	.	TRBV7-9	TRBJ2-1	CASSLRGLSYNEQFF	TGTGCCAGCAGCTTACGGGGGCTTTCCTACAATGAGCAGTTCTTC